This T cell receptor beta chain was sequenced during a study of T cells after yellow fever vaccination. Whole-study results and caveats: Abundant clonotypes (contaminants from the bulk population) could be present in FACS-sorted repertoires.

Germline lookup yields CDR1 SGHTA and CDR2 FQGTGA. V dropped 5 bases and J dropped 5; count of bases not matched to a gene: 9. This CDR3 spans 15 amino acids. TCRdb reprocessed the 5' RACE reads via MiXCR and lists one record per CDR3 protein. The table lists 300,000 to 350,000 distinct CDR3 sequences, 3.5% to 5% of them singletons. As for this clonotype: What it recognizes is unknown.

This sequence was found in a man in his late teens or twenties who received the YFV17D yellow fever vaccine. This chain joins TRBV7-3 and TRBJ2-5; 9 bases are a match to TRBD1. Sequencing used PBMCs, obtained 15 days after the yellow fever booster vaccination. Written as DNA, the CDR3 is TGTGCCAGCAGCGCCGGGACAGGGACTGTGGAGACCCAGTACTTC. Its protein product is CASSAGTGTVETQYF. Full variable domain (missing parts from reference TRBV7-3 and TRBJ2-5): GAGVSQTPSNKVTEKGKYVELRCDPISGHTALYWYRQSLGQGPEFLIYFQGTGAADDSGLPNDRFFAVRPEGSVSTLKIQRTERGDSAVYLCASSAGTGTVETQYFGPGTRLLVL.